Listed below are T cell receptor beta chains from one sample, sequenced in a study of blood T cell repertoires in COVID-19. Some clones are missing from TCRdb's copy, which holds only in-frame ones; the method was immunoSEQ multiplex PCR. Of 430,000 or so clones listed, approximately 90% are singletons. The source material was PBMCs or T cells enriched from blood (not recorded which). The receptor source for this set is a woman in her 40s who had recovered from COVID-19. Each CDR3 is given with its conserved first and last residue. Fields, in order: J gene, clone size, D gene, V gene, CDR3 DNA, CDR3 protein. A D gene is named only where the DNA matches it firmly. Part of the rows lack a size; the others show once, few, many or a class for expanded clones.

j_gene: TRBJ1-1
abundance: -
d_gene: -
v_gene: TRBV7-2
CDR3nt: TGTGCCAGCAGCTCGCGACAGGACACAAACACTGAAGCTTTCTTT
CDR3aa: CASSSRQDTNTEAFF

j_gene: TRBJ2-6
abundance: -
d_gene: TRBD2
v_gene: TRBV4-3
CDR3nt: TGCGCCAGCAGCCAAGAGACTAGCGGGGACTTACTCTCTGGGGCCAACGTCCTGACTTTC
CDR3aa: CASSQETSGDLLSGANVLTF

j_gene: TRBJ2-1
abundance: -
d_gene: TRBD1
v_gene: TRBV11-2
CDR3nt: TGTGCCAGCAGCTTAGTAGGCACAGGGGAAAATGAGCAGTTCTTC
CDR3aa: CASSLVGTGENEQFF

j_gene: TRBJ1-2
abundance: -
d_gene: -
v_gene: TRBV19
CDR3nt: TGTGCCAGTAGTATAGGCGGCGGGTCGAGCTACACCTTC
CDR3aa: CASSIGGGSSYTF

j_gene: TRBJ2-4
abundance: -
d_gene: TRBD1
v_gene: TRBV10-2
CDR3nt: TGCGCCAGCAGTCCCGATGGGACAGTGACCAAAAACATTCAGTACTTC
CDR3aa: CASSPDGTVTKNIQYF

j_gene: TRBJ1-2
abundance: -
d_gene: TRBD1
v_gene: TRBV27
CDR3nt: TGTGCCAGCAGCAAGGGACAGCTCTATGGCTACACCTTC
CDR3aa: CASSKGQLYGYTF

j_gene: TRBJ1-1
abundance: -
d_gene: -
v_gene: TRBV29-1
CDR3nt: TGCAGCGCAACTAAGACAGCGACGAACACTGAAGCTTTCTTT
CDR3aa: CSATKTATNTEAFF

j_gene: TRBJ2-7
abundance: few
d_gene: TRBD1
v_gene: TRBV6-5
CDR3nt: TGTGCCAGCAGTTTGGGACAGGGGGTCTACGAGCAGTACTTC
CDR3aa: CASSLGQGVYEQYF

j_gene: TRBJ1-5
abundance: -
d_gene: TRBD1
v_gene: TRBV7-2
CDR3nt: TGTGCCAGCAGCCGGACAGGGGGACAAACGAATCAGCCCCAGCATTTT
CDR3aa: CASSRTGGQTNQPQHF

j_gene: TRBJ1-1
abundance: -
d_gene: -
v_gene: TRBV19
CDR3nt: TGTGCCAGTAGTATAGGGCCCAGGGAGGACACTGAAGCTTTCTTT
CDR3aa: CASSIGPREDTEAFF

j_gene: TRBJ2-1
abundance: once
d_gene: -
v_gene: TRBV7-9
CDR3nt: TGTGCCAGCAGCCGCCTAGCGATCAACCCTTACAATGAGCAGTTCTTC
CDR3aa: CASSRLAINPYNEQFF

j_gene: TRBJ2-3
abundance: once
d_gene: TRBD2
v_gene: TRBV7-2
CDR3nt: TGTGCCAGCAGCTTATTCCAGCGGGACACCGGGGGGGCGCAGTATTTT
CDR3aa: CASSLFQRDTGGAQYF

j_gene: TRBJ2-7
abundance: -
d_gene: -
v_gene: TRBV11-2
CDR3nt: TGTGCCAGCAGCTTAGACAACGAGCAGTACTTC
CDR3aa: CASSLDNEQYF

j_gene: TRBJ2-3
abundance: -
d_gene: TRBD2
v_gene: TRBV10-2
CDR3nt: TGCGCCAGCAGTGAGTCCAGCGGGACCCAGGCGGATACGCAGTATTTT
CDR3aa: CASSESSGTQADTQYF

j_gene: TRBJ2-1
abundance: -
d_gene: -
v_gene: TRBV7-9
CDR3nt: TGTGCCAGCAGCCTCCCTTTGTCTGTTCAGTTCTTC
CDR3aa: CASSLPLSVQFF

j_gene: TRBJ1-4
abundance: -
d_gene: -
v_gene: TRBV18
CDR3nt: TGTGCCAGCTCACCACGCGGGTTTGCAACTAATGAAAAACTGTTTTTT
CDR3aa: CASSPRGFATNEKLFF

j_gene: TRBJ2-2
abundance: -
d_gene: -
v_gene: TRBV6-5
CDR3nt: TGTGCCAGCGATTACACAGTTCTCTCTGGGGAGCTGTTTTTT
CDR3aa: CASDYTVLSGELFF

j_gene: TRBJ1-1
abundance: -
d_gene: TRBD1
v_gene: TRBV5-1
CDR3nt: TGCGCCAGCAGCTTACGGACAGGGCAGAACACTGAAGCTTTCTTT
CDR3aa: CASSLRTGQNTEAFF

j_gene: TRBJ2-3
abundance: -
d_gene: TRBD1
v_gene: TRBV2
CDR3nt: TGTGCCAGCAGCCCGGACAGGGGGACAGATACGCAGTATTTT
CDR3aa: CASSPDRGTDTQYF

j_gene: TRBJ2-1
abundance: -
d_gene: TRBD2
v_gene: TRBV27
CDR3nt: TGTGCCAGCAGTTTCGATGGGAGCGGGAGGGCCTCCTACAATGAGCAGTTCTTC
CDR3aa: CASSFDGSGRASYNEQFF

j_gene: TRBJ1-3
abundance: -
d_gene: TRBD1
v_gene: TRBV12-5
CDR3nt: TGTGCTAGTGGTTTGGCAACAGGGGTATCTGGAAACACCATATATTTT
CDR3aa: CASGLATGVSGNTIYF

j_gene: TRBJ1-5
abundance: -
d_gene: TRBD1
v_gene: TRBV4-1
CDR3nt: TGCGCCAGCAGCCGGGGGACAGGGGGCGCATATAGCAATCAGCCCCAGCATTTT
CDR3aa: CASSRGTGGAYSNQPQHF

j_gene: TRBJ2-7
abundance: -
d_gene: -
v_gene: TRBV5-6
CDR3nt: TGTGCCAGCAGCTTGGGGAAACGGGTCAGGGGATCCTACGAGCAGTACTTC
CDR3aa: CASSLGKRVRGSYEQYF

j_gene: TRBJ1-1
abundance: -
d_gene: -
v_gene: TRBV6-5
CDR3nt: TGTGCCAGCAGACAAGGACAGATCGCTGAAGCTTTCTTT
CDR3aa: CASRQGQIAEAFF

j_gene: TRBJ1-1
abundance: -
d_gene: -
v_gene: TRBV6-6
CDR3nt: TGTGCCAGCAGTTACGAGGGCTTGAACACTGAAGCTTTCTTT
CDR3aa: CASSYEGLNTEAFF

j_gene: TRBJ2-1
abundance: -
d_gene: -
v_gene: TRBV6-2/TRBV6-3
CDR3nt: TGTGCCAGCAGTTCCGCGCCGAGGGCTAGCGTATACAATGAGCAGTTCTTC
CDR3aa: CASSSAPRASVYNEQFF

j_gene: TRBJ2-7
abundance: -
d_gene: -
v_gene: TRBV3-1/TRBV3-2
CDR3nt: TGTGCCAGCAGCTACCGAGGCGGGTACGAGCAGTACTTC
CDR3aa: CASSYRGGYEQYF

j_gene: TRBJ2-2
abundance: -
d_gene: TRBD2
v_gene: TRBV7-2
CDR3nt: TGTGCCAGCAGCAGAACTAGCGGGAGGGGAACCGGGGAGCTGTTTTTT
CDR3aa: CASSRTSGRGTGELFF

j_gene: TRBJ2-3
abundance: -
d_gene: -
v_gene: TRBV3-1/TRBV3-2
CDR3nt: TGTGCCAGCAGCCACCGTCAACGGACTAGCACAGATACGCAGTATTTT
CDR3aa: CASSHRQRTSTDTQYF

j_gene: TRBJ1-2
abundance: -
d_gene: TRBD1
v_gene: TRBV18
CDR3nt: TGTGCCAGCTCAACTACTTCAGGGGGCGGGTATGGCTACACCTTC
CDR3aa: CASSTTSGGGYGYTF

j_gene: TRBJ2-7
abundance: -
d_gene: TRBD2
v_gene: TRBV19
CDR3nt: TGTGCCAGTAGATACGGTACTAGCGGGAGCAACGAGCAGTACTTC
CDR3aa: CASRYGTSGSNEQYF

j_gene: TRBJ1-1
abundance: many
d_gene: -
v_gene: TRBV5-1
CDR3nt: TGCGCCAGCAGACAGCAAGGGGCGAACACTGAAGCTTTCTTT
CDR3aa: CASRQQGANTEAFF

j_gene: TRBJ2-1
abundance: -
d_gene: TRBD2
v_gene: TRBV6-1
CDR3nt: TGTGCCAGCAGTGAATGGGGCGGGGGGAGATCCTACAATGAGCAGTTCTTC
CDR3aa: CASSEWGGGRSYNEQFF

j_gene: TRBJ1-5
abundance: -
d_gene: TRBD1
v_gene: TRBV19
CDR3nt: TGTGCCAGTACCAATTACGGGACAGGGTATCAGCCCCAGCATTTT
CDR3aa: CASTNYGTGYQPQHF

j_gene: TRBJ1-3
abundance: -
d_gene: -
v_gene: TRBV7-9
CDR3nt: TGTGCCAGCAGCTTAGCGCTAAGTGGGCACTCTGGAAACACCATATATTTT
CDR3aa: CASSLALSGHSGNTIYF

j_gene: TRBJ1-1
abundance: -
d_gene: -
v_gene: TRBV10-1
CDR3nt: TGCGCCAGCAGTGTGACAGGGAACACTGAAGCTTTCTTT
CDR3aa: CASSVTGNTEAFF

j_gene: TRBJ1-1
abundance: -
d_gene: TRBD1
v_gene: TRBV14
CDR3nt: TGTGCCAGCAGCCAAACAGGGGGCTTGCCGAGCACTGAAGCTTTCTTT
CDR3aa: CASSQTGGLPSTEAFF

j_gene: TRBJ1-2
abundance: once
d_gene: TRBD1
v_gene: TRBV19
CDR3nt: TGTGCCAGCACCCCTGACAGGGAGGCTCCCCGAGGCTACACCTTC
CDR3aa: CASTPDREAPRGYTF

j_gene: TRBJ2-7
abundance: -
d_gene: -
v_gene: TRBV6-2/TRBV6-3
CDR3nt: TGTGCCAGCAGTTACCCAAATATACTCTACGAGCAGTACTTC
CDR3aa: CASSYPNILYEQYF

j_gene: TRBJ1-2
abundance: -
d_gene: TRBD1
v_gene: TRBV7-2
CDR3nt: TGTGCCAGCAGCCCTAATACCGGGACAGGAAATGGCTACACCTTC
CDR3aa: CASSPNTGTGNGYTF

j_gene: TRBJ1-5
abundance: -
d_gene: -
v_gene: TRBV12-3/TRBV12-4
CDR3nt: TGTGCCAGCAGTTTAGGGGAGAAGCAGCCCCAGCATTTT
CDR3aa: CASSLGEKQPQHF

j_gene: TRBJ2-3
abundance: -
d_gene: -
v_gene: TRBV6-5
CDR3nt: TGTGCCAGCAGTTACGCTGGACAGAGCACAGATACGCAGTATTTT
CDR3aa: CASSYAGQSTDTQYF

j_gene: TRBJ2-3
abundance: -
d_gene: TRBD2
v_gene: TRBV4-3
CDR3nt: TGCGCCAGCAGCCAAGATCGGGGCGGGAGAGGAGATACGCAGTATTTT
CDR3aa: CASSQDRGGRGDTQYF

j_gene: TRBJ1-1
abundance: -
d_gene: -
v_gene: TRBV19
CDR3nt: TGTGCCAGTATAGGAGGGCTAGGGAAGGTTGAAGCTTTCTTT
CDR3aa: CASIGGLGKVEAFF

j_gene: TRBJ1-5
abundance: -
d_gene: -
v_gene: TRBV5-1
CDR3nt: TGCGCCAGCAGCTTGGACCCTCAGGGTGGAGCCCAGCATTTT
CDR3aa: CASSLDPQGGAQHF